Below, 8 T cell receptor beta chains from the same sample are listed, as sequenced in a study of T cell changes during pregnancy in multiple sclerosis. Sequenced by immunoSEQ multiplex PCR; TCRdb stores in-frame clones only, minus some. The data show fewer than 45,000 clones, 90% to 95% seen once. The sample in question was CD4+ T cells from peripheral blood mononuclear cells, obtained in the second trimester of pregnancy. These receptors were taken from a female donor in good health, enrolled as a control in a pregnancy study.

The V call is TRBV2, the J call TRBJ1-1, with TRBD1 as a possible D gene (5 bases). Germline CDR1 and CDR2: SNHLY and FYNNEI. Trimming shortened V by 6 bases and J by 6 bases, and 11 bases separated the two germline ends. CDR3 length equals 12 residues. The chain's CDR3 is CASRLGGSEAFF. For the CDR3, the DNA is TGTGCCAGCAGGCTTGGGGGGTCTGAAGCTTTCTTT.

The genes are TRBV4-1 and TRBJ1-2, with D hard to call. Per the germline V gene, CDR1 is MGHRA and CDR2 is YSYEKL. The CDR3 has 15 amino acids. Trimming cost V 0 bases and J 4 bases, with 12 bases left between them. The CDR3 bases are TGCGCCAGCAGCCAAGATCAACGGGGTGGCTATGGCTACACCTTC. As protein: CASSQDQRGGYGYTF.

This chain uses TRBV6-5 with TRBJ1-1; the D gene is possibly TRBD1 (6 bases). Looked up from germline, CDR1 is MNHEY and CDR2 is SVGAGI. This CDR3 spans 13 amino acids. V shed 7 bases and J shed 4 bases, with 13 bases lying between them. The CDR3 loop reads CASTLGQSTEAFF. CDR3 bases: TGTGCCAGCACCTTAGGACAGAGCACTGAAGCTTTCTTT.

The genes are TRBV9 and TRBJ2-6, with D possibly TRBD1 on 7 matching bases. The CDR3 extends over 13 amino acids. Germline V CDR1 and CDR2: SGDLS, YYNGEE. Trimming removed 5 bases from V and 11 bases from J, with 14 bases in between. Here the CDR3 reads CASSKTGEDVLTF. CDR3 coding DNA: TGTGCCAGCAGTAAAACAGGGGAGGACGTCCTGACTTTC.

J is TRBJ2-5 and V is TRBV6-1, with a weak D call TRBD1 (6 bases). This CDR3 region has 15 residues. CDR1 is MNHNS and CDR2 is SASEGT in the germline V gene. The V gene lost 5 bases and the J gene lost 2 bases, with 15 bases spanning the gap. The CDR3 loop reads CASSTSPGQQETQYF. CDR3 nucleotides: TGTGCCAGCAGTACCTCCCCGGGACAACAAGAGACCCAGTACTTC.

This sequence joins TRBV27 and TRBJ2-3; 8 nucleotides match TRBD1. Trimming cost V 3 bases and J 6 bases; bases outside gene matches: 8. The CDR3 is made up of 15 amino acids. Per germline, CDR1 MNHEY and CDR2 SMNVEV (reference sequence). The CDR3 spells CASSFRQGAVDTQYF. The DNA of the CDR3 is TGTGCCAGCAGTTTTCGTCAGGGGGCAGTGGATACGCAGTATTTT.

This chain joins TRBV7-6 and TRBJ1-1; the D is unclear. In germline, CDR1 is SGHVS, CDR2 FNYEAQ. The V end was cut by 5 bases, the J end by 10 bases, with 17 bases between. This CDR3 has 13 residues. In nucleotides, the CDR3 is TGTGCCAGCAGCCCGGTAGAAGGCGCGGGAGCTTTCTTT. This encodes CASSPVEGAGAFF.

The DNA for the CDR3 is TGCGCCAGCAGCTTGCTCCTGAACACTGAAGCTTTCTTT. Translated, it gives CASSLLLNTEAFF. The rearrangement joins TRBV5-1 to TRBJ1-1, with D hard to call. The CDR3 length is 13 residues. Germline CDR1 and CDR2: SGHRS and YFSETQ. The V end was cut by 1 base, the J end by 0 bases, with 4 bases between.